The 22 T cell receptor beta chains below come from one sample, sequenced in a study of blood T cell repertoires in COVID-19. Sequencing was performed with immunoSEQ multiplex PCR; in TCRdb, only in-frame clones are kept and a portion is missing. The sample has 30,000 to 45,000 clones; 90% are singletons. The sequenced sample consisted of peripheral blood. The receptors were sampled from a man aged 65-85 years with acute or convalescent COVID-19.

The chain uses TRBV5-1 and TRBJ2-1; D is undetermined. Germline CDR1 reads SGHRS; CDR2 reads YFSETQ. Trimming took 4 bases from V and 10 from J, leaving 9 bases between them. The CDR3 runs to 11 residues. CDR3 in DNA: TGCGCCAGCAGCCACAGCCTAGAGCAGTTCTTC. It yields the protein CASSHSLEQFF.

The genes are TRBV11-2 and TRBJ1-3; TRBD1 agrees at 8 bases. The CDR3 is made up of 20 amino acids. The V gene's germline CDR1 is SGHAT and CDR2 FQNNGV. V lost 0 bases, J lost 5 bases, and 18 bases stayed unmatched. The CDR3 here is CASSLDPPSLGRGRRNTIYF. The CDR3 DNA reads TGTGCCAGCAGCTTAGATCCCCCGTCGCTAGGCAGGGGGCGAAGAAACACCATATATTTT.

This chain links TRBV27 with TRBJ2-3; 9 bases map to TRBD2. Germline lookup yields CDR1 MNHEY and CDR2 SMNVEV (reference sequence). V dropped 5 bases and J dropped 5; count of bases not matched to a gene: 5. The length of the CDR3 is 14 residues. The CDR3 protein is CASSQGLARDTQYF. The DNA for the CDR3 is TGTGCCAGCAGTCAGGGACTAGCTCGAGATACGCAGTATTTT.

V usage is TRBV12-3 or TRBV12-4 and J usage is TRBJ2-5; no firm D call. The CDR3 runs to 11 residues. Deletions cut 3 bases from V and 5 bases from J, with 4 bases between. Written as DNA, the CDR3 is TGTGCCAGCAGTTTCGGTGAGACCCAGTACTTC. Translating it yields CASSFGETQYF.

V is TRBV7-9 and J is TRBJ1-1; D remains ambiguous. CDR1 and CDR2 from the germline V gene are SEHNR and FQNEAQ (reference sequence). This CDR3 has 14 amino acids. Trimming removed 8 bases at V and 1 base at J, with 14 bases between. The CDR3 DNA follows: TGTGCCAGCCTTTCCCAGGCGGGGAACACTGAAGCTTTCTTT. As protein: CASLSQAGNTEAFF.

The rearrangement uses TRBV7-8 and TRBJ2-5; TRBD1 matches at 8 bases. Germline assignment: CDR1 SGHVS and CDR2 FQNEAQ. The CDR3 consists of 15 residues. Trimming cost V 6 bases and J 3 bases; bases outside gene matches: 9. The DNA for the CDR3 is TGTGCCAGCAGACCAAGAACAGGGGGAGAAGAGACCCAGTACTTC. Protein sequence: CASRPRTGGEETQYF.

V gene TRBV27 combines with J gene TRBJ2-7, with 8 positions matching TRBD1. CDR1 and CDR2 (germline): MNHEY, SMNVEV (reference sequence). Trimming cost V 4 bases and J 3 bases; bases outside gene matches: 5. CDR3 length: 14 residues. CDR3: CASSYSGQVYEQYF. The CDR3 nucleotides read TGTGCCAGCAGTTATTCGGGACAGGTCTACGAGCAGTACTTC.

A single count supports this clone. The chain uses TRBV10-3 and TRBJ1-3, with TRBD1 matching over 7 bases. This CDR3 is built from 13 residues. CDR1 is ENHRY, CDR2 SYGVKD, per germline. The V gene end was trimmed by 7 bases and the J gene end by 3 bases; junction bases not matched to a gene: 3. The CDR3 region is CAITWDSGNTIYF. The CDR3 coding sequence is TGTGCCATCACCTGGGACAGTGGAAACACCATATATTTT.

A few counts support this clone. The chain has TRBV7-9 and TRBJ1-2, with 8 bases matching TRBD1. This CDR3 spans 15 amino acids. V shed 6 bases, J shed 3 bases, and the junction held 9 bases outside the gene matches. CDR1 SEHNR and CDR2 FQNEAQ come from the germline V gene (reference sequence). In nucleotides, the CDR3 is TGTGCCAGCAGGACCTCAGACAGGGGCGACTATGGCTACACCTTC. It codes for CASRTSDRGDYGYTF.

The chain recombines TRBV5-4 with TRBJ2-1; 16 bases map to TRBD2. Germline V gene lookup returns CDR1 SGHNT and CDR2 YYREEE (reference sequence). The CDR3 has 18 amino acids. V gave up 5 bases and J gave up 4 bases; unmatched junction bases: 9. In nucleotides, the CDR3 is TGTGCCAGCAGACAGGGGGGGACTAGCGGGAGGGTATACAATGAGCAGTTCTTC. Its translation is CASRQGGTSGRVYNEQFF.

The chain is built from TRBV9 and TRBJ1-6; a weak D match, TRBD1 (5 bases). V shed 2 bases and J shed 4 bases, with 13 bases lying between them. The CDR3 consists of 16 residues. CDR1 and CDR2 from the germline V gene are SGDLS and YYNGEE. As DNA, the CDR3 is TGTGCCAGCAGCGTGACACCGGACAATTATAATTCACCCCTCCACTTT. It translates to CASSVTPDNYNSPLHF.

The gene calls are TRBV19 and TRBJ1-5; D remains ambiguous. The germline CDR1 and CDR2 sequences are LNHDA and SQIVND (reference sequence). V was clipped by 6 bases and J by 5 bases, with 26 bases between them. The length of the CDR3 is 18 residues. In nucleotides, the CDR3 is TGTGCCAGTAGCCTGACCGCAGGTTATGGGTTAAGAGATCAGCCCCAGCATTTT. Amino acids: CASSLTAGYGLRDQPQHF. Based on the CDR3 plus reference TRBV19 and TRBJ1-5, the full variable domain is DGGITQSPKYLFRKEGQNVTLSCEQNLNHDAMYWYRQDPGQGLRLIYYSQIVNDFQKGDIAEGYSVSREKKESFPLTVTSAQKNPTAFYLCASSLTAGYGLRDQPQHFGDGTRLSIL.

The chain uses TRBV14 and TRBJ2-2; D is perhaps TRBD2 (6 bases). CDR1 is SGHDN and CDR2 is FVKESK in the germline V gene. V was trimmed by 0 bases and J by 0 bases, leaving 14 bases between them. This CDR3 comprises 18 residues. The CDR3: CASSQDYPWGANTGELFF. In nucleotides, the CDR3 is TGTGCCAGCAGCCAAGATTACCCCTGGGGGGCGAACACCGGGGAGCTGTTTTTT.

The chain links TRBV3-1 (or the pseudogene TRBV3-2) to TRBJ1-1, with a tentative D call TRBD1 (5 bases). With 4 bases removed from V and 1 base from J, the gap between germline ends came to 13 bases. Germline-derived CDR1 and CDR2 are LGHDT and YNNKEL (reference sequence). CDR3 length: 15 amino acids. The CDR3 here is CASSRPAQGNTEAFF. The CDR3 DNA is TGTGCCAGCAGCCGCCCCGCTCAGGGGAACACTGAAGCTTTCTTT.

The chain has TRBV6-5 and TRBJ1-1, with TRBD1 as a possible D gene (5 bases). Germline assignment: CDR1 MNHEY and CDR2 SVGAGI. The CDR3 loop spans 13 amino acids. V gave up 6 bases and J gave up 0 bases, with 8 bases separating them. The CDR3 DNA reads TGTGCCAGCAGCCGGACACTGAACACTGAAGCTTTCTTT. It translates to CASSRTLNTEAFF.

Comments on this clone: The junction shows a germline mismatch at one end, possibly a read error. The chain uses TRBV7-7 and TRBJ1-1; D unresolved. This CDR3 contains 16 residues. The germline CDR1 and CDR2 sequences are SSHAT and FNYEAQ (reference sequence). As DNA, the CDR3 is TGTGCTAGCAGCTCGCCGAGGGAGGAGTCGAACACTGAAGCTTTCTTT. Translation: CASSSPREESNTEAFF.

The rearrangement uses TRBV7-6 and TRBJ1-2, with 9 bases lining up with TRBD1. The CDR3 spans 14 residues. Germline assignment: CDR1 SGHVS and CDR2 FNYEAQ. V was clipped by 6 bases and J by 6 bases; unmatched bases: 8. The DNA of the CDR3 is TGTGCCAGCAGTCTGACAGGGGGTGGAGATGGCTACACCTTC. Its protein is CASSLTGGGDGYTF.

The CDR3 region is CASSARQANEQYF. The CDR3 coding sequence is TGTGCCAGCAGCGCCCGACAGGCCAACGAGCAGTACTTC. The V gene is TRBV7-9, the J gene TRBJ2-7; tentatively, D is TRBD1 (6 bases). CDR3 length: 13 amino acids. V lost 5 bases, J lost 5 bases, and 13 bases lay in between. Germline-derived CDR1 and CDR2 are SEHNR and FQNEAQ (reference sequence).

This clone came up once. V and J are TRBV3-1 (or the pseudogene TRBV3-2) and TRBJ2-5, with 9 bases that match TRBD1. This CDR3 is 15 amino acids long. V gave up 3 bases and J gave up 5 bases; unmatched junction bases: 7. The V gene's germline CDR1 is LGHDT and CDR2 YNNKEL (reference sequence). CDR3 in amino acids: CASSHWDRVRETQYF. The CDR3 nucleotides read TGTGCCAGCAGCCATTGGGACAGGGTACGGGAGACCCAGTACTTC.

The chain uses TRBV27 and TRBJ2-3, with D possibly matching TRBD1 (6 bases). Per the germline V gene, CDR1 is MNHEY and CDR2 is SMNVEV (reference sequence). With 4 bases removed from V and 2 bases from J, the gap between germline ends came to 16 bases. This CDR3 contains 16 residues. CDR3 protein: CASSSRDTGYTDTQYF. The CDR3 DNA follows: TGTGCCAGCAGTTCAAGGGACACAGGATACACAGATACGCAGTATTTT.

This chain joins TRBV11-2 and TRBJ2-4; maybe TRBD2 (5 bases). V gave up 1 base and J gave up 6 bases, with 7 bases separating them. The CDR3 is made up of 13 amino acids. The germline gives CDR1 SGHAT, CDR2 FQNNGV. CDR3 sequence (DNA): TGTGCCAGCAGCTTAGGACTATCAAACATTCAGTACTTC. Protein product: CASSLGLSNIQYF.

This chain uses TRBV29-1 with TRBJ2-3, with 9 positions matching TRBD2. The CDR3 consists of 15 residues. Trimming took 2 bases from V and 3 from J; bases not matched to a gene: 6. The germline V gene has CDR1 SQVTM and CDR2 ANQGSEA. The CDR3 reads CSVEFGGRETDTQYF. CDR3 sequence (DNA): TGCAGCGTTGAATTTGGCGGGAGGGAAACAGATACGCAGTATTTT.